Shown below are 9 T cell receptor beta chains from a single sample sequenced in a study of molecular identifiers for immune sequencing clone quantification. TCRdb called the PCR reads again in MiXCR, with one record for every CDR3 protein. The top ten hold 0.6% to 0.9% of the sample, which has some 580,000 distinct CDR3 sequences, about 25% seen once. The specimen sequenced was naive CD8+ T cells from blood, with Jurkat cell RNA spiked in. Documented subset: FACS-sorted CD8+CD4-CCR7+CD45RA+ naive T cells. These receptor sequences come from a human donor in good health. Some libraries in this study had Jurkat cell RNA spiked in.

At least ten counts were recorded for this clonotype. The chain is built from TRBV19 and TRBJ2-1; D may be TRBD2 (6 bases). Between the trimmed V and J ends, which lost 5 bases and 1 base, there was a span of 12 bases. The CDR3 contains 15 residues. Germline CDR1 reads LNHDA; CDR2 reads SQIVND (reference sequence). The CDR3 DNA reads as TGTGCCAGTAGTGTAGGTAGCGGTTCCTACAATGAGCAGTTCTTC. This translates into CASSVGSGSYNEQFF.

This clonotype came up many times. The CDR3 DNA reads TGTGCTAGTGGTACCCAGGGGGGACTAGCGGGGGTTACGCAGTATTTT. Protein: CASGTQGGLAGVTQYF. This sequence joins TRBV12-5 and TRBJ2-3; 14 bases match TRBD2. Trimming removed 5 bases from V and 8 bases from J; junction bases left unmatched: 9. Germline values: CDR1 LGHNT, CDR2 FRNRAP. CDR3 size: 16 residues.

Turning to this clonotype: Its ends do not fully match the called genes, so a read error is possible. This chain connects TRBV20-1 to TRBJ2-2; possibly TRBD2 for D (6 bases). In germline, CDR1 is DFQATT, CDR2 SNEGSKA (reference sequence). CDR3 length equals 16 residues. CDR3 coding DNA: TGCAGTGCGACCGGGGGAGGACTCACGGTCCCCGGGGAGCGGTTTTTT. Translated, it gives CSATGGGLTVPGERFF.

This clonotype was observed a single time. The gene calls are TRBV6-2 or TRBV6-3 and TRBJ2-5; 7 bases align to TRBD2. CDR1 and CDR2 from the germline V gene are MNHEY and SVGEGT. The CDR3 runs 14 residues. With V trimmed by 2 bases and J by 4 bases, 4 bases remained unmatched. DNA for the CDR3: TGTGCCAGCAGTTACACTGGGGAGGGAGAGACCCAGTACTTC. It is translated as CASSYTGEGETQYF.

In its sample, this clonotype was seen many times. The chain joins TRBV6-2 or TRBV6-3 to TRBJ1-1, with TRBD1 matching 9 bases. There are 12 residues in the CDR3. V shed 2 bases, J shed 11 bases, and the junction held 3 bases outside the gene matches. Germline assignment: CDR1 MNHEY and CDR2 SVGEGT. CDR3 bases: TGTGCCAGCAGTTACGACAGGGGGACGGCTTTCTTT. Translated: CASSYDRGTAFF.

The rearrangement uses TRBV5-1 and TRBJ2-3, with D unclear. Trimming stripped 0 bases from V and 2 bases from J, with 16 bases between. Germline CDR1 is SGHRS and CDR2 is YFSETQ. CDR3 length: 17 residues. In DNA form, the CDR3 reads TGCGCCAGCAGCTTGGAAGGGTTGCAGTACGTCACAGATACGCAGTATTTT. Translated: CASSLEGLQYVTDTQYF.

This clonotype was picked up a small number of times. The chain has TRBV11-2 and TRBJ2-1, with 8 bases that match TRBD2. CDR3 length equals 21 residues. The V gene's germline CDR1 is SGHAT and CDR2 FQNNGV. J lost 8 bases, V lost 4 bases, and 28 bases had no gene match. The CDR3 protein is CASSWKWGHPVGTSVSDEQFF. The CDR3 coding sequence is TGTGCCAGCAGCTGGAAGTGGGGCCACCCGGTCGGGACTAGTGTCTCGGATGAGCAGTTCTTC.

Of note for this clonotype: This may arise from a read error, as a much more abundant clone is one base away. The CDR3 DNA reads TGTGCCAGCAGGGAAGGTTTGGCTGAGACCCAGTCCTTC. Translation gives CASREGLAETQSF. This rearrangement joins TRBV2 to TRBJ2-5; D ambiguous. The CDR3 spans 13 residues. Germline values: CDR1 SNHLY, CDR2 FYNNEI.

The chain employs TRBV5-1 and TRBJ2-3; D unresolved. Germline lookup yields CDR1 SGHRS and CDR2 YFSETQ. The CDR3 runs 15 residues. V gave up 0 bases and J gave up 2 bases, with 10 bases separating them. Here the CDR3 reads CASSLGMFDTDTQYF. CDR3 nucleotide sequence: TGCGCCAGCAGCTTGGGAATGTTTGACACAGATACGCAGTATTTT.